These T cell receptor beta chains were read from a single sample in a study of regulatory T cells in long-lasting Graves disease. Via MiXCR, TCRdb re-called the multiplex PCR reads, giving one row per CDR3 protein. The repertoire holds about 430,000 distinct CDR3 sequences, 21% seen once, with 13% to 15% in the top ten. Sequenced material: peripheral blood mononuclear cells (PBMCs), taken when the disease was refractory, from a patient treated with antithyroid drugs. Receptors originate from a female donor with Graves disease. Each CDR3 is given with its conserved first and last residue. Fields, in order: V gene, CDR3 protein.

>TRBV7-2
CASSLEGLTEAFF
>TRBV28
CAADGQGPYEQYF
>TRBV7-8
CASSPPVGSFHDEQYF
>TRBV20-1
CSARDRIDFYEQYF
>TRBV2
CASTSGEDQPQHF
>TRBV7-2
CASRETSGRYEQYF
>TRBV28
CASSLSRPFNSPLHF
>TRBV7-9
CASSLRTGDSSYNEQFF
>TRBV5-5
CASSLASGHPSYEQYF
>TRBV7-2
CASSLAFSGFYEQYF
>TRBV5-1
CASSPGQGPIGYGYTF
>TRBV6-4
CASSDQVTDTQYF
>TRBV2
CASASATEQYF
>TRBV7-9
CASSFMGAGETQYF
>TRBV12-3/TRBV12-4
CASTLIPRWTESSGANVLTF
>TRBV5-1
CASSLVETNYGYTF
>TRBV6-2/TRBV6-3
CASSYGGRPYEQYF
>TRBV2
CASSGSGGAQETQYF
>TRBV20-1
CSAPIAGSNTGELLF
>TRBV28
CASSAPGTGLVRAFF
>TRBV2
CASSGGAGGHGELFF
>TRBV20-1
CSARRGGGTPPKAFF
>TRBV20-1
CSAPWGTGDTGELFF
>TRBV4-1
CASSQVGRAMGAFF
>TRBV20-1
CSARAGTGGYEQYF
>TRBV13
CASSLRESSYEQYF
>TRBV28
CAKVTVKERYF
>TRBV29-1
CSVEVAGDTDTQYF
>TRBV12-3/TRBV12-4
CASSSWLDTQYF
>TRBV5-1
CASSLVSAGNNSPLHF
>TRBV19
CASNPAAIDYGYTF
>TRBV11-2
CASSLGFVGDTDTQYF
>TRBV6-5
CASSYYLAETYEQYF
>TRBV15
CATSGSQSLTTNEKLFF
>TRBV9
CASSVEDSLAFNQPQHF
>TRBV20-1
CSADRGVIGYTF
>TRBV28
CASSLRDWTQYF
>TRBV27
CASSSISSSYEQYF
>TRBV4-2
CASSRIGTSGTGETQYF
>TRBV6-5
CASSYFPGRGTEAFF
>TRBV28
CASSIGQAPGTDTQYF
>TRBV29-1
CSVGADSGNTIYF
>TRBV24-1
CATSDGTGSGQPQHF
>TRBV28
CASSLSGVGGYTF
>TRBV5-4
CASYHGTGELFF
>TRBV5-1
CASSLVVGTDTQYF